This is a list of T cell receptor beta chains from one sample in a study of blood T cell repertoires in COVID-19. Libraries were prepared by immunoSEQ multiplex PCR; TCRdb keeps only in-frame clonotypes and omits some of them. Among just over 300,000 clones listed, roughly 88% were seen once. What was sequenced was PBMCs or T cells enriched from blood (not recorded which). The origin of the receptors is a man aged 25 to 40 who had recovered from COVID-19. Each CDR3 is given with its conserved first and last residue. D genes are given only for firm matches. The size entry is marked missing in some rows and otherwise reads once, few, many or a size class.

len	d_gene	abundance	v_gene	j_gene	CDR3aa	CDR3nt
15	-	-	TRBV7-8	TRBJ1-1	CASSGERRVNTEAFF	TGTGCCAGCAGCGGAGAGCGACGGGTGAACACTGAAGCTTTCTTT
18	TRBD1	-	TRBV19	TRBJ1-4	CASTNRGRDPSTNEKLFF	TGTGCCAGTACCAACAGGGGGCGAGATCCCTCAACTAATGAAAAACTGTTTTTT
14	-	-	TRBV7-2	TRBJ2-7	CASSFTFQGYEQYF	TGTGCCAGCAGCTTCACGTTCCAGGGCTACGAGCAGTACTTC
17	TRBD1	-	TRBV7-2	TRBJ1-2	CASSLRQGVPTNYGYTF	TGTGCCAGCAGCTTACGACAGGGGGTCCCTACTAACTATGGCTACACCTTC
13	-	-	TRBV12-3/TRBV12-4	TRBJ2-7	CASSSLRDYEQYF	TGTGCCAGCAGCTCTCTCCGGGACTACGAGCAGTACTTC
16	TRBD1	-	TRBV18	TRBJ2-3	CASSPRAGGITNTQYF	TGTGCCAGCTCACCCCGCGCAGGGGGCATCACAAATACGCAGTATTTT
15	-	-	TRBV11-2	TRBJ1-3	CASSLMVTGGNTIYF	TGTGCCAGCAGCTTAATGGTGACCGGGGGAAACACCATATATTTT
14	-	-	TRBV7-9	TRBJ2-7	CASSLSSVSYEQYF	TGTGCCAGCAGCTTATCTTCGGTTTCCTACGAGCAGTACTTC
12	-	-	TRBV18	TRBJ1-1	CASSPSGTEAFF	TGTGCCAGCTCCCCCTCGGGGACTGAAGCTTTCTTT
15	-	-	TRBV2	TRBJ1-6	CASRLRGVGNSPLHF	TGTGCCAGCAGACTTCGGGGGGTTGGTAATTCACCCCTCCACTTT
13	TRBD1	-	TRBV10-1	TRBJ2-2	CASSDRGSGELFF	TGCGCCAGCAGCGACAGGGGGTCCGGGGAGCTGTTTTTT
14	TRBD1	-	TRBV2	TRBJ2-3	CASSENRGPDTQYF	TGTGCCAGCAGTGAAAACAGGGGCCCAGATACGCAGTATTTT
20	TRBD2	-	TRBV4-1	TRBJ2-3	CASSRGLAGGPSYGADTQYF	TGCGCCAGCAGCCGAGGACTAGCGGGGGGGCCTTCTTATGGTGCAGATACGCAGTATTTT
15	TRBD2	-	TRBV7-2	TRBJ2-5	CASSLVLAGDQTQYF	TGTGCCAGCAGCTTAGTTTTAGCGGGGGACCAGACCCAGTACTTC
14	-	-	TRBV11-3	TRBJ2-1	CASSFSREKGEQFF	TGTGCCAGCAGCTTTTCTCGGGAAAAGGGTGAGCAGTTCTTC
15	-	-	TRBV7-9	TRBJ2-1	CASSPKYREGNEQFF	TGTGCCAGCAGCCCGAAATACAGGGAGGGCAATGAGCAGTTCTTC
14	-	-	TRBV5-1	TRBJ2-5	CASSTLSGEETQYF	TGCGCCAGCAGCACCCTTTCCGGGGAAGAGACCCAGTACTTC
15	-	-	TRBV18	TRBJ2-1	CASSRGTPYYNEQFF	TGTGCCAGCTCACGGGGGACACCGTACTACAATGAGCAGTTCTTC
14	TRBD1	-	TRBV5-1	TRBJ1-2	CASRQGAGSYGYTF	TGCGCCAGCAGGCAGGGGGCTGGGAGCTATGGCTACACCTTC
15	-	-	TRBV5-8	TRBJ2-1	CASSFDRSLTQGQFF	TGTGCCAGCAGTTTCGACAGGAGCCTCACCCAAGGGCAGTTCTTC
15	-	once	TRBV14	TRBJ1-1	CASSQVRGGSTEAFF	TGTGCCAGCAGCCAAGTGAGGGGGGGTAGCACTGAAGCTTTCTTT
13	-	-	TRBV18	TRBJ1-1	CASSLTRNTEAFF	TGTGCCAGCTCACTGACAAGAAACACTGAAGCTTTCTTT
16	TRBD1	few	TRBV29-1	TRBJ2-1	CSAIGGRDNSYNEQFF	TGCAGCGCCATAGGGGGCAGGGATAACTCCTACAATGAGCAGTTCTTC
14	TRBD1	few	TRBV10-3	TRBJ1-1	CAISESGTGTEAFF	TGTGCCATCAGTGAGTCTGGGACAGGGACTGAAGCTTTCTTT
19	-	-	TRBV28	TRBJ2-6	CASSLNGYSPISGANVLTF	TGTGCCAGCAGTCTTAATGGGTACAGCCCGATCTCTGGGGCCAACGTCCTGACTTTC
12	-	-	TRBV13	TRBJ1-2	CASRSRSEGYTF	TGTGCCAGCAGATCCAGGTCGGAAGGCTACACCTTC
13	-	-	TRBV18	TRBJ2-7	CASSPSQYYEQYF	TGTGCCAGCTCACCCTCGCAGTACTACGAGCAGTACTTC